The text below deals with one T cell receptor beta chain. The target antigen is unknown. Sample donors were healthy Caucasian individuals that came from Russia, aged roughly 6 to 95. These data belong to a study of blood T cells in healthy people across ages. Whole-study results and caveats: CMV status of donors was unknown, possibly confounding expanded clonotype changes. In these data, TCR beta diversity tracked strongly with naive T cell percentage.

Sample-barcoded 5' priming and a J-beta primer mix drove a second PCR of about 6 to 12 cycles. TCRdb itself ran the 5' RACE reads through MiXCR, one entry per CDR3 protein. Here the sample spans more than 650,000 distinct CDR3 sequences, 22% being singletons. The specimen was blood. The sequence came from an older man in good health.

The CDR3 DNA sequence: TGTGCCAGCAGTTTAGTTGAGAGATCCGGGGAGCTGTTTTTT. Protein sequence: CASSLVERSGELFF. The chain couples TRBV12-3 or TRBV12-4 to TRBJ2-2; D gene uncertain. The CDR3 consists of 14 residues. Trimming left V 1 base short and J 6 bases short, with 9 bases between.